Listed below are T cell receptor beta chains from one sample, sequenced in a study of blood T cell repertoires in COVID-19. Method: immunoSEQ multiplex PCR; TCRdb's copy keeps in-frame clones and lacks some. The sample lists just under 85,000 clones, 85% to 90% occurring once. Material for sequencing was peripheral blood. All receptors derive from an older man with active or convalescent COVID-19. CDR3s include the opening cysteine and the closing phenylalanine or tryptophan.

CDR3 protein: CASSPLSQQETQYF; J gene: TRBJ2-5; V gene: TRBV18
CDR3 protein: CATSGATDTQYF; J gene: TRBJ2-3; V gene: TRBV24-1
CDR3 protein: CASGQINQPQHF; J gene: TRBJ1-5; V gene: TRBV3-1/TRBV3-2
CDR3 protein: CASSYPQGGGTEAFF; J gene: TRBJ1-1; V gene: TRBV6-6
CDR3 protein: CASSYPLRGPYNEQFF; J gene: TRBJ2-1; V gene: TRBV7-8
CDR3 protein: CASSDRQGAPTEAFF; J gene: TRBJ1-1; V gene: TRBV5-1
CDR3 protein: CAIGTSIPDTQYF; J gene: TRBJ2-3; V gene: TRBV24-1
CDR3 protein: CASSLDRGEPSGANVLTF; J gene: TRBJ2-6; V gene: TRBV27
CDR3 protein: CASSLGDRSNEKLFF; J gene: TRBJ1-4; V gene: TRBV5-1
CDR3 protein: CASSLALGTRSPLHF; J gene: TRBJ1-6; V gene: TRBV7-2
CDR3 protein: CASSRGQGATETQYF; J gene: TRBJ2-5; V gene: TRBV5-1
CDR3 protein: CASSLNWPSGVSYNEQFF; J gene: TRBJ2-1; V gene: TRBV11-2
CDR3 protein: CASSLVTGGYGYTF; J gene: TRBJ1-2; V gene: TRBV7-8
CDR3 protein: CASTRRGTYNEQFF; J gene: TRBJ2-1; V gene: TRBV2
CDR3 protein: CSASIGQGGDTQYF; J gene: TRBJ2-3; V gene: TRBV20-1
CDR3 protein: CASSPQGLHEAFF; J gene: TRBJ1-1; V gene: TRBV5-1
CDR3 protein: CASNSDRANEKLFF; J gene: TRBJ1-4; V gene: TRBV6-5
CDR3 protein: CASSQDRGGNQPQHF; J gene: TRBJ1-5; V gene: TRBV3-1/TRBV3-2
CDR3 protein: CASSQAAGEYTF; J gene: TRBJ1-2; V gene: TRBV3-1/TRBV3-2
CDR3 protein: CASSQLSTGVDYGYTF; J gene: TRBJ1-2; V gene: TRBV3-1/TRBV3-2
CDR3 protein: CASSLGSGGQETQYF; J gene: TRBJ2-5; V gene: TRBV5-1
CDR3 protein: CASRMTGEGDTQYF; J gene: TRBJ2-3; V gene: TRBV5-1
CDR3 protein: CSASKTSGGSTDTQYF; J gene: TRBJ2-3; V gene: TRBV20-1
CDR3 protein: CASSYYTGELFF; J gene: TRBJ2-2; V gene: TRBV5-5
CDR3 protein: CASRGGLAGQFF; J gene: TRBJ2-1; V gene: TRBV12-3/TRBV12-4
CDR3 protein: CASSLSPNTGELFF; J gene: TRBJ2-2; V gene: TRBV7-9
CDR3 protein: CASSYSRRGAEQFF; J gene: TRBJ2-1; V gene: TRBV6-5
CDR3 protein: CASRTSGRVDTQYF; J gene: TRBJ2-3; V gene: TRBV28
CDR3 protein: CASSLELRTSGRAYEQFF; J gene: TRBJ2-1; V gene: TRBV7-9
CDR3 protein: CASSGGRGVTNEKLFF; J gene: TRBJ1-4; V gene: TRBV5-1
CDR3 protein: CAWSPGGVREKLFF; J gene: TRBJ1-4; V gene: TRBV30
CDR3 protein: CASRPAGGSGNTIYF; J gene: TRBJ1-3; V gene: TRBV6-6
CDR3 protein: CASSLGTSGNAQYF; J gene: TRBJ2-3; V gene: TRBV27
CDR3 protein: CASRRTGGYQPQHF; J gene: TRBJ1-5; V gene: TRBV6-5
CDR3 protein: CASIAGKGNTIYF; J gene: TRBJ1-3; V gene: TRBV28
CDR3 protein: CASSKDRETEAFF; J gene: TRBJ1-1; V gene: TRBV18
CDR3 protein: CSALRNIQYF; J gene: TRBJ2-4; V gene: TRBV20-1
CDR3 protein: CASSHERERGTDTQYF; J gene: TRBJ2-3; V gene: TRBV2
CDR3 protein: CASSMTGGSTEAFF; J gene: TRBJ1-1; V gene: TRBV7-6
CDR3 protein: CASSNTGGWGTGELFF; J gene: TRBJ2-2; V gene: TRBV6-6
CDR3 protein: CASSYGLDTDTQYF; J gene: TRBJ2-3; V gene: TRBV7-2
CDR3 protein: CASSFGTGGYGYTF; J gene: TRBJ1-2; V gene: TRBV28
CDR3 protein: CASSKATTNEKLFF; J gene: TRBJ1-4; V gene: TRBV28
CDR3 protein: CASSESQGASGNTIYF; J gene: TRBJ1-3; V gene: TRBV10-1
CDR3 protein: CASSLGSAGKLFF; J gene: TRBJ1-4; V gene: TRBV11-2
CDR3 protein: CASSLGTTGELFF; J gene: TRBJ2-2; V gene: TRBV11-3
CDR3 protein: CASSSGLAGSGQETQYF; J gene: TRBJ2-5; V gene: TRBV11-2